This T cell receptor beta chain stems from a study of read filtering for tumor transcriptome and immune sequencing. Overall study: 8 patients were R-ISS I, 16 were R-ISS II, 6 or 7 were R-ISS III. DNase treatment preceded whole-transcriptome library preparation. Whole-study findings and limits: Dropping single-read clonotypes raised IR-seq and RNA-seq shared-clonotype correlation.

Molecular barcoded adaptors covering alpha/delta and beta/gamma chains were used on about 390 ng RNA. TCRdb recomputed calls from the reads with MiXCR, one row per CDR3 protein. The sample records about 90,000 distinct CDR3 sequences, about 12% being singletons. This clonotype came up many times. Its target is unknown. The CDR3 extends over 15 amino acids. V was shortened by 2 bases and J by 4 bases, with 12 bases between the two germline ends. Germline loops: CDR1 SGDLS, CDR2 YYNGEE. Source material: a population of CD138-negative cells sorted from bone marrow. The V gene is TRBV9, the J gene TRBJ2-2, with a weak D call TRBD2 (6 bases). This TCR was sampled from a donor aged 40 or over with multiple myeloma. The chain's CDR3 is CASSVYVGGTGELFF. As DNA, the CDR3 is TGTGCCAGCAGCGTGTATGTGGGGGGCACCGGGGAGCTGTTTTTT.